The rows below give T cell receptor beta chains drawn from one sample of a study of blood T cell repertoires in COVID-19. The data were produced by immunoSEQ multiplex PCR, yet TCRdb's version contains in-frame clones alone and is incomplete. The sample gives fewer than 25,000 clones, about 89% of which show up once; approximately 4% is in the top ten. The sequencing sample was made of peripheral blood. These receptors were collected from a human donor in a cohort sampled during active COVID-19. Each CDR3 is given with its conserved first and last residue. A D gene is named only where the DNA matches it firmly. The size of a clone is reported for some rows only, either as once, few or many, or as a class for expanded clones.

few	TRBD2	TRBJ2-5	TRBV11-3	CASSLGGGQETQYF	TGTGCCAGCAGCTTAGGCGGGGGCCAAGAGACCCAGTACTTC
NA	TRBD2	TRBJ2-1	TRBV25-1	CASSVGGGPYNEQFF	TGTGCCAGCAGTGTGGGGGGAGGGCCCTACAATGAGCAGTTCTTC
NA	TRBD2	TRBJ2-1	TRBV6-2/TRBV6-3	CASSYPPLAGGNEQFF	TGTGCCAGCAGTTACCCTCCACTAGCGGGGGGTAATGAGCAGTTCTTC
NA	NA	TRBJ2-5	TRBV7-2	CASNLGGTEETQYF	TGTGCCAGCAACCTAGGTGGTACGGAAGAGACCCAGTACTTC
NA	NA	TRBJ1-1	TRBV18	CASSPDNLNTEAFF	TGTGCCAGCTCACCGGACAACCTGAACACTGAAGCTTTCTTT
NA	TRBD1	TRBJ1-2	TRBV5-4	CASTLTDRGNYGYTF	TGTGCCAGCACCTTAACGGACAGGGGGAACTATGGCTACACCTTC
NA	NA	TRBJ2-3	TRBV19	CASSTQRVGLLGTQYF	TGTGCCAGTAGTACACAGAGGGTTGGTTTATTGGGTACGCAGTATTTT
once	TRBD1	TRBJ1-2	TRBV20-1	CSASNRGYGYTF	TGCAGTGCTAGTAACAGGGGCTATGGCTACACCTTC
NA	NA	TRBJ2-7	TRBV5-1	CASSLVQASSYEQYF	TGCGCCAGCAGCTTAGTACAGGCTAGCTCCTACGAGCAGTACTTC
once	NA	TRBJ2-5	TRBV18	CASSLDSGGTQYF	TGTGCCAGCTCACTGGACTCGGGTGGGACCCAGTACTTC
NA	TRBD1	TRBJ2-2	TRBV7-7	CASSPWTGLTGELFF	TGTGCTAGCAGCCCTTGGACAGGGTTAACCGGGGAGCTGTTTTTT
NA	NA	TRBJ1-1	TRBV7-9	CASSSPWTANMNTEAFF	TGTGCCAGCAGCTCGCCCTGGACAGCAAATATGAACACTGAAGCTTTCTTT
NA	NA	TRBJ1-2	TRBV6-5	CASSPRRQWVGGYTF	TGTGCCAGCAGCCCCCGCCGACAGTGGGTAGGTGGCTACACCTTC
NA	NA	TRBJ1-4	TRBV4-2	CASSQASGGGEKLFF	TGTGCCAGCAGCCAAGCGAGTGGAGGTGGGGAAAAACTGTTTTTT
NA	NA	TRBJ1-2	TRBV11-2	CASSLEDQGYGYTF	TGTGCCAGCAGCTTAGAGGACCAGGGTTATGGCTACACCTTC
few	NA	TRBJ1-2	TRBV6-5	CASGQLNGYTF	TGTGCCAGCGGACAGCTCAATGGCTACACCTTC
NA	TRBD1	TRBJ2-5	TRBV11-2	CASSTPLGQQETQYF	TGTGCCAGCAGTACCCCCCTGGGACAGCAAGAGACCCAGTACTTC
NA	NA	TRBJ1-4	TRBV7-9	CASSRPWTFATNEKLFF	TGTGCCAGCAGCCGACCTTGGACATTTGCAACTAATGAAAAACTGTTTTTT
few	NA	TRBJ2-3	TRBV18	CASSPSEVPSTDTQYF	TGTGCCAGCTCACCCTCGGAGGTCCCTAGCACAGATACGCAGTATTTT
NA	NA	TRBJ1-4	TRBV2	CASSLDRTKLFF	TGTGCCAGCAGTCTAGACAGGACCAAACTGTTTTTT
NA	TRBD1	TRBJ1-4	TRBV9	CASSGRQGATNEKLFF	TGTGCCAGCAGCGGACGACAGGGTGCAACTAATGAAAAACTGTTTTTT
NA	TRBD2	TRBJ2-3	TRBV29-1	CSVGGLAKDTQYF	TGCAGCGTTGGAGGACTAGCGAAAGATACGCAGTATTTT
NA	TRBD2	TRBJ2-1	TRBV10-1	CASSEAGGSYNEQFF	TGCGCCAGCAGTGAGGCGGGAGGCTCCTACAATGAGCAGTTCTTC
NA	TRBD1	TRBJ2-7	TRBV18	CASSQWDRLNYEQYF	TGTGCCAGCTCACAGTGGGACAGGCTAAACTACGAGCAGTACTTC
NA	TRBD1	TRBJ2-5	TRBV5-1	CASSLTGTGVGETQYF	TGCGCCAGCAGCTTGACCGGGACAGGGGTCGGAGAGACCCAGTACTTC